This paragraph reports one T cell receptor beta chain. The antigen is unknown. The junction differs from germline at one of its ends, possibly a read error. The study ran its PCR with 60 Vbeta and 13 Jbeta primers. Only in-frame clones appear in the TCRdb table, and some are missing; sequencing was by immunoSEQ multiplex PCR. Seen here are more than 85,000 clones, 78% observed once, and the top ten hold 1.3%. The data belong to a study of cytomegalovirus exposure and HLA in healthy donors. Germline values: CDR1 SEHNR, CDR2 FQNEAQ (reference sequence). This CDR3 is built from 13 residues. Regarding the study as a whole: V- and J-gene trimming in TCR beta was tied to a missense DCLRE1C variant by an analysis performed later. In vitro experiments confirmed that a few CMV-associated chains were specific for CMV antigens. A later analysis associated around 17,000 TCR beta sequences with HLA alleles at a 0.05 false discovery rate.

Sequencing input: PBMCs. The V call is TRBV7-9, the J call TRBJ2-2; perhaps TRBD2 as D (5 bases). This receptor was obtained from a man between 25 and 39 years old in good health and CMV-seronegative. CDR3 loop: CSSSSDFTGELFF. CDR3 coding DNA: TGTTCCAGCAGCTCGGACTTCACCGGGGAGCTGTTTTTT.